One and the same sample provided the 9 T cell receptor beta chains below, sequenced in a study of blood T cells in healthy people across ages. It was with a sample-barcoded 5' primer and a J-beta primer mix that a second PCR of about 7 to 12 cycles was run. From the 5' RACE reads, TCRdb called clonotypes with MiXCR, one entry per CDR3 protein. This sample carries around 870,000 distinct CDR3 sequences, about 30% of them seen once, and the ten largest clones take 17%. Specimen: blood. Receptors were obtained from a woman older than 75 in good health.

This clonotype was seen ten or more times. V usage is TRBV28 and J usage is TRBJ2-7; D may be TRBD1 or TRBD2 (7 bases each). V was cut by 5 bases and J by 3 bases, with 17 bases left in between. The CDR3 length is 15 residues. Germline V gene lookup returns CDR1 MDHEN and CDR2 SYDVKM. CDR3 DNA: TGTGCCAGCAGTAGGGGGGGGACAGTGTACTACGAGCAGTACTTC. Translating gives CASSRGGTVYYEQYF.

There are a few counts of this clonotype. V and J are TRBV20-1 and TRBJ1-1; 8 nucleotides match TRBD1. The V gene's germline CDR1 is DFQATT and CDR2 SNEGSKA (reference sequence). This CDR3 has 15 amino acids. The V segment lost 0 bases and the J segment 6 bases; nucleotides outside the gene matches: 9. CDR3 bases: TGCAGTGCTAGAGATACGGACAGGGCTTTTTCTGAAGCTTTCTTT. Encoded protein: CSARDTDRAFSEAFF.

This clonotype was picked up a small number of times. The J gene is TRBJ1-4, the V gene TRBV6-5, with D perhaps TRBD1 (5 bases). In germline, CDR1 is MNHEY, CDR2 SVGAGI. The CDR3 consists of 15 residues. V lost 2 bases and J lost 8, with 15 bases in between. The CDR3, as DNA: TGTGCCAGCAGTTACCGAACAGGCTCTGGCGAAAAACTGTTTTTT. It codes for CASSYRTGSGEKLFF.

This clonotype was counted a few times. The rearrangement joins TRBV28 to TRBJ1-2, with D uncertain. CDR1 and CDR2 (germline): MDHEN, SYDVKM. The ends were cut back, 6 bases at V and 8 bases at J, with 10 bases in the middle. CDR3 length: 11 residues. The CDR3 reads CASSLSWGYTF. CDR3 DNA: TGTGCCAGCAGCCTCTCGTGGGGCTACACCTTC.

This clonotype was counted a few times. V gene TRBV6-1 combines with J gene TRBJ2-1; 10 bases fit TRBD1. After removal of 7 bases from V and 2 bases from J, the junction contained 5 bases not matched to a gene. The CDR3 totals 15 residues. Germline CDR1 and CDR2: MNHNS and SASEGT. The CDR3 is CASKRDRGTYNEQFF. The CDR3 DNA reads as TGTGCCAGCAAGAGGGACAGGGGTACCTACAATGAGCAGTTCTTC.

This clonotype was found many times. V and J are TRBV6-5 and TRBJ2-5; D gene unclear. Germline V lookup: CDR1 MNHEY, CDR2 SVGAGI. With 0 bases removed from V and 11 bases from J, the gap between germline ends came to 13 bases. The CDR3 loop spans 13 amino acids. The CDR3 coding sequence is TGTGCCAGCAGTTACTCGATGGCAACTCCTCAGTACTTC. Residues: CASSYSMATPQYF.

Ten or more counts support this clonotype. This sequence joins TRBV6-2 or TRBV6-3 and TRBJ2-5; D is unresolved. Trimming cost V 2 bases and J 0 bases, with 16 bases left between them. Germline V lookup: CDR1 MNHEY, CDR2 SVGEGT. The CDR3 extends over 17 amino acids. Written as DNA, the CDR3 is TGTGCCAGCAGTTACAGGGCACTCTCCGGGTACCAAGAGACCCAGTACTTC. Residues: CASSYRALSGYQETQYF.

Of note for this clonotype: It may be a read error: a sequence one base away is much more abundant. V and J are TRBV3-1 and TRBJ2-1, with D hard to call. The J call may be incorrect, as the DNA end agrees better with TRBJ2-7. Germline assignment: CDR1 LGHDT and CDR2 YNNKEL (reference sequence). The CDR3 length is 15 residues. The DNA of the CDR3 is TGTGCCAGCAGCCAACTGAGAGGCTCCTACAATGAGCAGTACTTC. It encodes CASSQLRGSYNEQYF.

The sample holds many counts of this clonotype. V and J are TRBV7-9 and TRBJ2-1; 8 nucleotides line up with TRBD2. Germline CDR1 and CDR2: SEHNR and FQNEAQ (reference sequence). The CDR3 sequence is 16 residues long. Unmatched junction bases numbered 2, after V lost 0 bases and J lost 1 base. The DNA for the CDR3 is TGTGCCAGCAGCTTAGCGGCTAGCGGGTCCTACAATGAGCAGTTCTTC. It is translated as CASSLAASGSYNEQFF.